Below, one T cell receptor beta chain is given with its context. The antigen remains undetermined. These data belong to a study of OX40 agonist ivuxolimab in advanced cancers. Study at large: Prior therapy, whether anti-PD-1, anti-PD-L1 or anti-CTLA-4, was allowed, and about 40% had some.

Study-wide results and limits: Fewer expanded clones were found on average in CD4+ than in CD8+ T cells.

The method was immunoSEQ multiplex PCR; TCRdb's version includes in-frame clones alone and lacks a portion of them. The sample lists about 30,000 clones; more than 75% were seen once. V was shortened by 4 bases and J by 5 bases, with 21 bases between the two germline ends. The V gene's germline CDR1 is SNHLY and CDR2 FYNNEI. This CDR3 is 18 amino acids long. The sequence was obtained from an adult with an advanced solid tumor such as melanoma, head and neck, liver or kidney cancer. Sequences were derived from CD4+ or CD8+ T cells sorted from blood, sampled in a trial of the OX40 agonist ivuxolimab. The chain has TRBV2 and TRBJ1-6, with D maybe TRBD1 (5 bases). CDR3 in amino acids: CASSVISGSDINNSPLHF. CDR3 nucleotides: TGTGCCAGCAGTGTAATTTCAGGGTCGGACATTAATAATTCACCCCTCCACTTT.